The clone carrying this T cell receptor beta chain has ten or more counts. Its antigen remains unknown. This sample was included in a study of response to subunit inactivated influenza vaccine. Whole-study results and caveats: Authors suggested each seasonal flu vaccination may recruit only limited numbers of new T cells.

Trimming cost V 7 bases and J 2 bases, with 15 bases left between them. The V gene's germline CDR1 is SGHRS and CDR2 YFSETQ. The CDR3 has 15 amino acids. TCRdb passed the RT-PCR reads through MiXCR, listing each CDR3 protein once. The repertoire holds around 500,000 distinct CDR3 sequences, with 9.5% to 13% as singletons. V gene TRBV5-1 combines with J gene TRBJ2-2; D is possibly TRBD1 or TRBD2 (5 bases each). The sequence was obtained from a man aged 45-65 years who received an inactivated influenza vaccine. This sample comprised PBMCs from blood, obtained 40 to 50 days after vaccination. CDR3 nucleotides: TGCGCCAGCGGCCTAAGGGGAGCCAACACCGGGGAGCTGTTTTTT. This sequence encodes CASGLRGANTGELFF. Complete variable domain (other parts from reference TRBV5-1 and TRBJ2-2): KAGVTQTPRYLIKTRGQQVTLSCSPISGHRSVSWYQQTPGQGLQFLFEYFSETQRNKGNFPGRFSGRQFSNSRSEMNVSTLELGDSALYLCASGLRGANTGELFFGEGSRLTVL.